Listed here are 3 T cell receptor beta chains from one sample, sequenced in a study of shared clonotypes between healthy human individuals. Assay: immunoSEQ multiplex PCR; the TCRdb copy retains only in-frame clones and omits some. The table includes 2 million to 3 million clones, 93% detected once. What was sequenced was naive CD4+ T cells from PBMCs. Stated subset: CD45RA+ positively selected. These receptors all stem from a young man in good health. Some clones in this sample may be carry-over from other donors' samples.

The genes are TRBV30 and TRBJ2-2; 10 bases are a match to TRBD2. Looked up from germline, CDR1 is GTSNPN and CDR2 is SVGIG (reference sequence). CDR3 length equals 17 residues. V shed 0 bases and J 4 bases; nucleotides not matched to a gene: 8. The CDR3 is CAWSVGLAGASTGELFF. CDR3 coding DNA: TGTGCCTGGAGTGTGGGGCTAGCGGGAGCATCCACCGGGGAGCTGTTTTTT.

The chain links TRBV11-1 to TRBJ2-5; 10 nucleotides line up with TRBD2. The CDR3 length is 14 residues. With V trimmed by 5 bases and J by 4 bases, 4 bases remained unmatched. The germline V gene encodes CDR1 SGHAT and CDR2 FQDESV (reference sequence). The CDR3 DNA is TGTGCCAGCAGCCAAAGACTAGCGGGAGAGACCCAGTACTTC. This sequence encodes CASSQRLAGETQYF. Complete variable domain (other parts from reference TRBV11-1 and TRBJ2-5): EAEVAQSPRYKITEKSQAVAFWCDPISGHATLYWYRQILGQGPELLVQFQDESVVDDSQLPKDRFSAERLKGVDSTLKIQPAELGDSAMYLCASSQRLAGETQYFGPGTRLLVL.

The chain employs TRBV7-8 and TRBJ2-2, with 7 bases matching TRBD2. Germline V gene lookup returns CDR1 SGHVS and CDR2 FQNEAQ. The CDR3 runs 19 residues. With V trimmed by 5 bases and J by 6 bases, 21 bases remained unmatched. The CDR3 nucleotides are TGTGCCAGCAGCCCTAGGAGGCCCTCGCGGGAGAAGGGGTCCGGGGAGCTGTTTTTT. Translation gives CASSPRRPSREKGSGELFF.